Following are 11 T cell receptor beta chains from one sample sequenced in a study of blood T cells in healthy people across ages. A J-beta primer mix and a sample-barcoded 5' primer were used in a second PCR of about 7 to 12 cycles. One entry per CDR3 protein, called by TCRdb with MiXCR from the 5' RACE reads. The sample gives more than 700,000 distinct CDR3 sequences, approximately 55% of which show up once; roughly two fifths is in the top ten. The sequenced sample consisted of blood. These receptors were collected from an elderly man in good health.

V is TRBV28 and J is TRBJ2-7; D is perhaps TRBD1 or TRBD2 (5 bases each). Germline V gene lookup returns CDR1 MDHEN and CDR2 SYDVKM. V was cut by 5 bases and J by 4 bases, with 15 bases left in between. This CDR3 contains 14 residues. CDR3 sequence (DNA): TGTGCCAGCAGTCCGCAGGGACGGGGATACGAGCAGTACTTC. This translates into CASSPQGRGYEQYF.

The chain recombines TRBV6-5 with TRBJ1-5, with 12 nucleotides matching TRBD1. Germline V gene lookup returns CDR1 MNHEY and CDR2 SVGAGI. V lost 4 bases, J lost 3 bases, and 4 bases stayed unmatched. The CDR3 sequence is 16 residues long. CDR3 loop: CASSSGQGAANQPQHF. The CDR3 DNA reads TGTGCCAGCAGTTCGGGACAGGGGGCTGCCAATCAGCCCCAGCATTTT.

The J gene is TRBJ2-7, the V gene TRBV9; 10 bases align to TRBD1. The DNA end favors TRBJ2-5, so the J call may be wrong. The V gene's germline CDR1 is SGDLS and CDR2 YYNGEE. This CDR3 comprises 18 residues. The CDR3 DNA reads as TGTGCCAGCAGCGTAGGTAGGAGGGACAGGGGCTTAGGGGAGACCCAGTACTTC. This codes for CASSVGRRDRGLGETQYF.

This clonotype appeared a few times. The chain is built from TRBV20-1 and TRBJ2-4, with D possibly being TRBD2 (6 bases). V was pared by 3 bases and J by 1 base, with 10 bases between. The germline V gene has CDR1 DFQATT and CDR2 SNEGSKA (reference sequence). The CDR3 loop spans 14 amino acids. The CDR3 spells CSAREGEAKNIQYF. As DNA, the CDR3 is TGCAGTGCTAGGGAGGGTGAGGCCAAAAACATTCAGTACTTC.

This clonotype came up a few times. The V call is TRBV4-1, the J call TRBJ2-3; D is possibly TRBD2 (6 bases). The CDR3 loop spans 17 amino acids. The V end lost 2 bases, the J end lost 14 bases, and 29 bases lay between the germline ends. Germline V gene lookup returns CDR1 MGHRA and CDR2 YSYEKL. The CDR3 nucleotides read TGCGCCAGCAGCCAACTTCTGGGAGGAACCCCCTCCCTTAACGCGTATTTT. It is translated as CASSQLLGGTPSLNAYF.

This clonotype was observed at least ten times. J is TRBJ2-7 and V is TRBV29-1, with D possibly matching TRBD2 (6 bases). V shed 3 bases and J shed 3 bases, with 12 bases lying between them. Germline CDR1 reads SQVTM; CDR2 reads ANQGSEA. This CDR3 comprises 13 residues. This chain's CDR3 is CSVEASGGYEQYF. The CDR3 DNA reads TGCAGCGTTGAGGCATCCGGGGGCTACGAGCAGTACTTC.

This clonotype was observed a handful of times. V and J are TRBV7-2 and TRBJ2-1; D is uncertain. Germline-derived CDR1 and CDR2 are SGHTA and FQGNSA. CDR3 size: 11 residues. Trimming took 5 bases from V and 10 from J, leaving 9 bases between them. The CDR3 loop is CASSPVMEQFF. CDR3 sequence (DNA): TGTGCCAGCAGCCCCGTGATGGAGCAGTTCTTC.

V and J are TRBV20-1 and TRBJ2-1; 15 positions agree with TRBD2. V lost 6 bases, J lost 0 bases, and 6 bases stayed unmatched. Germline V lookup: CDR1 DFQATT, CDR2 SNEGSKA (reference sequence). The CDR3 totals 17 residues. CDR3 protein: CSAPGLAGGPSYNEQFF. CDR3 DNA: TGCAGTGCCCCGGGACTAGCGGGAGGCCCCTCCTACAATGAGCAGTTCTTC.

The chain is built from TRBV5-1 and TRBJ2-1; D unresolved. V was cut by 1 base and J by 5 bases, with 4 bases left in between. CDR1 SGHRS and CDR2 YFSETQ come from the germline V gene. This CDR3 has 12 residues. The CDR3 nucleotides are TGCGCCAGCAGCTTGCACAACAATGAGCAGTTCTTC. Its protein is CASSLHNNEQFF. The full variable domain, its missing parts supplied by reference TRBV5-1 and TRBJ2-1, is KAGVTQTPRYLIKTRGQQVTLSCSPISGHRSVSWYQQTPGQGLQFLFEYFSETQRNKGNFPGRFSGRQFSNSRSEMNVSTLELGDSALYLCASSLHNNEQFFGPGTRLTVL.

The rearrangement uses TRBV7-2 and TRBJ2-3; the match to TRBD1 covers 8 bases. CDR3 length: 14 residues. Germline V CDR1 and CDR2: SGHTA, FQGNSA. The trim removed 5 bases at V and 14 bases at J, leaving 15 bases unmatched. CDR3 DNA sequence: TGTGCCAGCAGCGTATCAGGGGGCAGCAGATACGCGTATTTT. It encodes CASSVSGGSRYAYF.

As to this clonotype: A junction boundary mismatches the germline segment, possibly from a read error. The gene calls are TRBV29-1 and TRBJ2-1; a weak D match, TRBD1 (5 bases). Looked up from germline, CDR1 is SQVTM and CDR2 is ANQGSEA. The CDR3 spans 13 residues. DNA of the CDR3: TGCAGCGCGGACCCGAAACAGGTAAATGAACAGTTCTTC. As protein: CSADPKQVNEQFF.